This TCR beta chain was identified in a study of cytomegalovirus exposure and HLA in healthy donors. The study's findings and limits: The study assumed roughly uniform donor sequencing depth for presence/absence analyses. V- and J-gene trimming of TCR beta was linked (in a later analysis) to a missense DCLRE1C variant.

PCR primers comprised 60 Vbeta and 13 Jbeta primers. Sequencing used immunoSEQ multiplex PCR; TCRdb keeps in-frame clones, though not all of them. Found here are around 75,000 clones; the top ten clones hold roughly 1.5%. Comments on this clone: Its antigen remains unknown.

At the time of sampling, donors were nominally healthy, though unrecorded immune exposures were likely. Trimming removed 0 bases from V and 8 bases from J, with 15 bases in between. Germline lookup yields CDR1 SGDLS and CDR2 YYNGEE. The CDR3 is made up of 15 amino acids. The gene calls are TRBV9 and TRBJ2-4; D gene ambiguous. This sequence was found in a woman aged 55-69 years in good health and CMV-seronegative. Sequenced: PBMCs. CDR3 DNA: TGTGCCAGCAGCGTAGGGGCTACGCCAGGTGACATTCAGTACTTC. Its protein product is CASSVGATPGDIQYF.